Listed here are 22 T cell receptor beta chains from one sample, sequenced in a study of blood T cell repertoires in COVID-19 (dated by TCRdb to 2020 to 2022). The library was prepared using the immunoSEQ multiplex PCR assay. TCRdb re-hosts the immuneACCESS table, in-frame sequences only. Its copies lack some clones; in the studies checked, an unresolved V gene accounts for under half of them, and the cause for the rest is not known. Counted in this sample were over 200,000 clones; about 86% of them appeared once. More than 8.5% of the sample belongs to the ten largest clones. Material for sequencing was PBMCs or T cells enriched from blood (not recorded which). These receptor sequences come from a woman aged 50 to 60 with acute COVID-19.

The gene calls are TRBV7-8 and TRBJ2-7, with TRBD1 matching 9 bases. The V gene end was trimmed by 5 bases and the J gene end by 4 bases; junction bases not matched to a gene: 6. Germline values: CDR1 SGHVS, CDR2 FQNEAQ. This CDR3 is built from 14 residues. CDR3 sequence reads: CASSPGTGRYEQYF. Here the CDR3 DNA reads TGTGCCAGCAGCCCCGGGACAGGGCGTTACGAGCAGTACTTC.

J is TRBJ1-2 and V is TRBV19; D call uncertain. In germline, CDR1 is LNHDA, CDR2 SQIVND (reference sequence). The CDR3 is 15 amino acids. V dropped 1 base and J dropped 9 bases, with 18 bases sitting between them. This chain's CDR3 is CASSIVAGLSTSYTF. The CDR3, as DNA: TGTGCCAGTAGTATAGTCGCGGGCCTCTCGACTAGCTACACCTTC.

The chain carries TRBV2 and TRBJ2-7, with D perhaps TRBD1 (5 bases). Germline lookup yields CDR1 SNHLY and CDR2 FYNNEI. The CDR3 consists of 14 residues. V shed 6 bases and J shed 4 bases, with 16 bases lying between them. CDR3 nucleotide sequence: TGTGCCAGCAGCCAAGGGGAACCACAGTACGAGCAGTACTTC. This sequence encodes CASSQGEPQYEQYF.

The chain has TRBV9 and TRBJ2-2; 9 positions match TRBD1. Per germline, CDR1 SGDLS and CDR2 YYNGEE. After removal of 0 bases from V and 7 bases from J, the junction contained 16 bases not matched to a gene. The CDR3 covers 19 residues. DNA of the CDR3: TGTGCCAGCAGCGTAGGCGGGATTAAGCCGGGACAGGGTATCGGGGAGCTGTTTTTT. This translates into CASSVGGIKPGQGIGELFF.

The chain couples TRBV21-1 to TRBJ1-4. TRBV21-1 is annotated as a pseudogene. This CDR3 spans 16 amino acids. The CDR3 DNA reads TGTGCCAGCAGCAAAGCGCGGGGGACACGTAATGAAAAACTGTTTTTT. It yields the protein CASSKARGTRNEKLFF.

This clone occurred a few times. V is TRBV6-4 and J is TRBJ2-3, with D perhaps matching TRBD2 (5 bases). Trimming removed 2 bases from V and 1 base from J, with 7 bases in between. CDR1 and CDR2 (germline): MRHNA, SNTAGT. The CDR3 extends over 14 amino acids. CDR3 loop: CASSDVGGTDTQYF. The CDR3 nucleotides are TGTGCCAGCAGTGACGTCGGGGGCACAGATACGCAGTATTTT.

V usage is TRBV5-1 and J usage is TRBJ2-1, with 11 bases lining up with TRBD2. CDR1 SGHRS and CDR2 YFSETQ come from the germline V gene. The CDR3 contains 18 residues. V shed 2 bases, J shed 7 bases, and the junction held 14 bases outside the gene matches. Here the CDR3 reads CASSLKRVAGGPRNEQFF. In DNA, the CDR3 is TGCGCCAGCAGCTTAAAAAGAGTAGCGGGAGGGCCAAGAAATGAGCAGTTCTTC.

The table lists this clone with a count of one. The chain has TRBV24-1 and TRBJ2-3; no firm D call. The CDR3 is 12 amino acids. Germline assignment: CDR1 KGHDR and CDR2 SFDVKD. V dropped 5 bases and J dropped 6 bases, with 8 bases sitting between them. CDR3 protein: CATSAEVDTQYF. Written as DNA, the CDR3 is TGTGCCACCAGTGCTGAGGTTGATACGCAGTATTTT.

A single count supports this clone. This chain connects TRBV12-5 to TRBJ2-2, with a tentative D call TRBD1 (5 bases). The CDR3 covers 12 residues. Trimming left V 9 bases short and J 1 base short, with 6 bases between. Germline V gives CDR1 LGHNT, CDR2 FRNRAP. CDR3 sequence reads: CASQGNTGELFF. CDR3 nucleotide sequence: TGTGCTAGCCAGGGGAACACCGGGGAGCTGTTTTTT.

This chain uses TRBV29-1 with TRBJ1-1, with D perhaps TRBD1 (6 bases). This CDR3 spans 12 amino acids. V lost 7 bases to trimming and J lost 3 bases, with 12 bases between them. Germline values: CDR1 SQVTM, CDR2 ANQGSEA. DNA of the CDR3: TGCAGCGCACTCAGACAGGACACTGAAGCTTTCTTT. Translated, it gives CSALRQDTEAFF.

J is TRBJ2-3 and V is TRBV9; 9 bases are a match to TRBD2. Trimming took 3 bases from V and 6 from J; bases not matched to a gene: 8. The germline gives CDR1 SGDLS, CDR2 YYNGEE. CDR3 length: 15 amino acids. This CDR3 reads CASSGRAGGVDTQYF. Written as DNA, the CDR3 is TGTGCCAGCAGCGGAAGAGCGGGAGGAGTGGATACGCAGTATTTT.

By sample share, this clone is medium-sized. This chain connects TRBV5-4 to TRBJ1-2, with D perhaps TRBD1 (6 bases). The CDR3 extends over 15 amino acids. The germline V gene has CDR1 SGHNT and CDR2 YYREEE (reference sequence). Deletions cut 6 bases from V and 7 bases from J, with 22 bases between. CDR3 protein: CASNDRDIDSGGYTF. Written as DNA, the CDR3 is TGTGCCAGCAACGACCGGGACATCGACAGTGGTGGCTACACCTTC.

The chain carries TRBV6-9 and TRBJ2-3; 7 nucleotides agree with TRBD2. The length of the CDR3 is 14 residues. CDR1 is MNHGY, CDR2 SVAAGI, per germline. Losses at the gene ends were 4 bases for V and 9 bases for J; bases not matched to a gene: 10. The CDR3 region has the DNA TGTGCCAGCAGTTGGAGACTAGCCGGGGACACGCAGTATTTT. Translation gives CASSWRLAGDTQYF.

This clone was picked up one time. This rearrangement joins TRBV24-1 to TRBJ2-1; 9 positions agree with TRBD1. Trimming removed 4 bases from V and 4 bases from J; junction bases left unmatched: 13. This CDR3 contains 18 residues. Germline loops: CDR1 KGHDR, CDR2 SFDVKD. The CDR3 reads CATSDPGGGDRVYNEQFF. DNA of the CDR3: TGTGCCACCAGTGACCCCGGTGGGGGGGACAGGGTTTACAATGAGCAGTTCTTC.

The chain couples TRBV29-1 to TRBJ2-1, with D hard to call. The V gene lost 3 bases and the J gene lost 10 bases, with 10 bases spanning the gap. Germline CDR1 reads SQVTM; CDR2 reads ANQGSEA. This CDR3 region has 11 residues. CDR3 sequence reads: CSVDSLGEQFF. The DNA of the CDR3 is TGCAGCGTTGACTCCCTAGGAGAGCAGTTCTTC.

This chain uses TRBV5-1 with TRBJ2-2; TRBD2 agrees at 8 bases. This CDR3 has 15 residues. Germline CDR1 is SGHRS and CDR2 is YFSETQ. With 1 base clipped from V and 6 bases from J, the junction kept 5 bases outside the gene matches. In DNA form, the CDR3 reads TGCGCCAGCAGCTTGACTAGCGGAGTGGCCGGGGAGCTGTTTTTT. This encodes CASSLTSGVAGELFF.

This clone was observed once. The chain has TRBV6-2 or TRBV6-3 and TRBJ1-1; D remains ambiguous. The V end was cut by 0 bases, the J end by 0 bases, with 11 bases between. This CDR3 has 16 residues. Germline V CDR1 and CDR2: MNHEY, SVGEGT. CDR3 loop: CASSYSLQNMNTEAFF. The CDR3 region has the DNA TGTGCCAGCAGTTACTCGCTGCAGAACATGAACACTGAAGCTTTCTTT.

The V call is TRBV6-5, the J call TRBJ1-4, with TRBD1 matching over 9 bases. Germline V gene lookup returns CDR1 MNHEY and CDR2 SVGAGI. Trimming at V came to 6 bases and at J to 3 bases, leaving 2 bases not matched to a gene. CDR3 size: 14 residues. In DNA, the CDR3 is TGTGCCAGCAGGACAGGGGGGGCTAATGAAAAACTGTTTTTT. Its translation is CASRTGGANEKLFF.

This clone was found once. The V call is TRBV3-1 (or the pseudogene TRBV3-2), the J call TRBJ1-3; possibly TRBD1 for D (5 bases). This CDR3 has 15 amino acids. Germline V lookup: CDR1 LGHDT, CDR2 YNNKEL (reference sequence). The V and J ends lost 1 base and 4 bases respectively, with 11 bases between them. The CDR3 loop is CASSQGRGFGNTIYF. CDR3 sequence (DNA): TGTGCCAGCAGCCAAGGTCGGGGGTTCGGAAACACCATATATTTT.

V usage is TRBV9 and J usage is TRBJ2-1; TRBD2 matches at 14 bases. The CDR3 runs to 15 residues. After removal of 4 bases from V and 8 bases from J, the junction contained 5 bases not matched to a gene. Germline V gives CDR1 SGDLS, CDR2 YYNGEE. The CDR3 DNA is TGTGCCAGCAGCTTAGGGACTAGCGGGGGTGATGAGCAGTTCTTC. Translating it yields CASSLGTSGGDEQFF.

This chain joins TRBV7-2 and TRBJ1-5; D is uncertain. The CDR3 is made up of 14 amino acids. CDR1 is SGHTA, CDR2 FQGNSA, per germline. Deletions cut 5 bases from V and 8 bases from J, with 16 bases between. CDR3 sequence: CASSAIISREPQHF. For the CDR3, the DNA is TGTGCCAGCAGCGCGATCATTTCCCGGGAGCCCCAGCATTTT.

This chain joins TRBV5-1 and TRBJ2-1; 8 bases are a match to TRBD1. The CDR3 consists of 14 residues. Per the germline V gene, CDR1 is SGHRS and CDR2 is YFSETQ. The V segment lost 4 bases and the J segment 5 bases; nucleotides outside the gene matches: 5. This CDR3 reads CASSRQGTHNEQFF. The CDR3 DNA follows: TGCGCCAGCAGCAGACAGGGGACCCACAATGAGCAGTTCTTC.